These T cell receptor beta chains were read from a single sample in a study of blood T cell repertoires in COVID-19. Profiled with immunoSEQ multiplex PCR; TCRdb holds only in-frame clones, not every one. The repertoire consists of approximately 230,000 clones, with about 91% occurring once and the leading ten covering over 1.1%. Sequencing was done on a sample of peripheral blood. These receptors came from a man aged 80 or over with acute or convalescent COVID-19. Each CDR3 is given with its conserved first and last residue. D genes are given only for firm matches. Only part of the rows carry a size: once, few, many, or a class if the clone is expanded.

v_gene: TRBV9
abundance: NA
d_gene: NA
j_gene: TRBJ1-2
CDR3aa: CASSGALAGPNYGYTF
CDR3nt: TGTGCCAGCAGCGGGGCCTTGGCGGGGCCTAACTATGGCTACACCTTC

v_gene: TRBV7-9
abundance: NA
d_gene: NA
j_gene: TRBJ2-3
CDR3aa: CASSLGDRGGSDTQYF
CDR3nt: TGTGCCAGCAGCTTAGGGGACAGAGGAGGGAGTGATACGCAGTATTTT

v_gene: TRBV29-1
abundance: NA
d_gene: TRBD1
j_gene: TRBJ2-3
CDR3aa: CSVEDRGRTTDTQYF
CDR3nt: TGCAGCGTTGAAGACAGGGGGCGAACCACAGATACGCAGTATTTT

v_gene: TRBV3-1/TRBV3-2
abundance: NA
d_gene: NA
j_gene: TRBJ1-5
CDR3aa: CASSQPGDQPQHF
CDR3nt: TGTGCCAGCAGCCAACCAGGGGACCAGCCCCAGCATTTT

v_gene: TRBV7-9
abundance: NA
d_gene: TRBD1
j_gene: TRBJ2-5
CDR3aa: CASSLTGGYETQYF
CDR3nt: TGTGCCAGCAGCTTGACAGGGGGGTATGAGACCCAGTACTTC

v_gene: TRBV28
abundance: NA
d_gene: TRBD1
j_gene: TRBJ2-4
CDR3aa: CASKPGQKIAKNIQYF
CDR3nt: TGTGCCAGCAAACCGGGACAGAAAATAGCCAAAAACATTCAGTACTTC

v_gene: TRBV6-2/TRBV6-3
abundance: few
d_gene: TRBD2
j_gene: TRBJ2-7
CDR3aa: CASSYGAGGLIYEQYF
CDR3nt: TGTGCCAGCAGTTACGGTGCGGGGGGTCTTATATACGAGCAGTACTTC

v_gene: TRBV10-3
abundance: NA
d_gene: NA
j_gene: TRBJ2-1
CDR3aa: CAIGLGAISNNEQFF
CDR3nt: TGTGCCATCGGTCTTGGGGCCATCAGCAACAATGAGCAGTTCTTC

v_gene: TRBV4-2
abundance: NA
d_gene: TRBD2
j_gene: TRBJ2-5
CDR3aa: CASSQGPINLAGRETQYF
CDR3nt: TGTGCCAGCAGCCAAGGTCCGATCAACCTAGCGGGGAGGGAGACCCAGTACTTC

v_gene: TRBV10-3
abundance: NA
d_gene: TRBD1
j_gene: TRBJ1-1
CDR3aa: CAISGTGEAFF
CDR3nt: TGTGCCATCAGTGGGACAGGTGAAGCTTTCTTT

v_gene: TRBV5-1
abundance: NA
d_gene: NA
j_gene: TRBJ1-1
CDR3aa: CASSSGGRDTEAFF
CDR3nt: TGCGCCAGCAGCTCGGGAGGCAGGGACACTGAAGCTTTCTTT

v_gene: TRBV3-1/TRBV3-2
abundance: NA
d_gene: TRBD1
j_gene: TRBJ1-2
CDR3aa: CASSPRTGSGYTF
CDR3nt: TGTGCCAGCAGCCCCCGGACAGGGTCTGGCTACACCTTC

v_gene: TRBV7-9
abundance: NA
d_gene: TRBD1
j_gene: TRBJ1-2
CDR3aa: CASSLATGGFRGYYGYTF
CDR3nt: TGTGCCAGCAGCTTAGCGACAGGGGGCTTCCGGGGGTACTATGGCTACACCTTC

v_gene: TRBV6-5
abundance: NA
d_gene: TRBD1
j_gene: TRBJ1-1
CDR3aa: CASTQRGLQNTEAFF
CDR3nt: TGTGCCAGCACCCAAAGGGGGCTGCAGAACACTGAAGCTTTCTTT

v_gene: TRBV6-5
abundance: once
d_gene: TRBD1
j_gene: TRBJ1-3
CDR3aa: CASSYSQGAGNTIYF
CDR3nt: TGTGCCAGCAGTTACTCCCAGGGGGCCGGAAACACCATATATTTT

v_gene: TRBV3-1/TRBV3-2
abundance: NA
d_gene: NA
j_gene: TRBJ2-2
CDR3aa: CAGSPRPANTGELFF
CDR3nt: TGTGCCGGCAGCCCCAGGCCAGCGAACACCGGGGAGCTGTTTTTT

v_gene: TRBV19
abundance: few
d_gene: NA
j_gene: TRBJ1-5
CDR3aa: CASSPGTHSNQPQHF
CDR3nt: TGTGCCAGTAGTCCGGGGACACATAGCAATCAGCCCCAGCATTTT

v_gene: TRBV4-3
abundance: NA
d_gene: TRBD1
j_gene: TRBJ2-5
CDR3aa: CASSQGQGRRETQYF
CDR3nt: TGCGCCAGCAGCCAAGGACAGGGAAGGAGGGAGACCCAGTACTTC

v_gene: TRBV3-1/TRBV3-2
abundance: NA
d_gene: TRBD2
j_gene: TRBJ2-2
CDR3aa: CASRSGLVNTGELFF
CDR3nt: TGTGCCAGCAGGTCGGGACTAGTGAACACCGGGGAGCTGTTTTTT

v_gene: TRBV12-3/TRBV12-4
abundance: NA
d_gene: TRBD1
j_gene: TRBJ2-1
CDR3aa: CASSFNRGHEQFF
CDR3nt: TGTGCCAGCAGTTTTAACAGGGGGCATGAGCAGTTCTTC

v_gene: TRBV4-2
abundance: NA
d_gene: TRBD2
j_gene: TRBJ2-2
CDR3aa: CASSQDTSGNTGELFF
CDR3nt: TGTGCCAGCAGCCAAGATACTAGCGGTAACACCGGGGAGCTGTTTTTT

v_gene: TRBV5-5
abundance: NA
d_gene: TRBD2
j_gene: TRBJ2-3
CDR3aa: CASCIAGYTDTQYF
CDR3nt: TGTGCCAGCTGTATAGCGGGGTACACAGATACGCAGTATTTT

v_gene: TRBV10-3
abundance: few
d_gene: NA
j_gene: TRBJ2-2
CDR3aa: CAISETEAGLQAGELFF
CDR3nt: TGTGCCATCAGTGAAACGGAGGCAGGCCTCCAAGCCGGGGAGCTGTTTTTT

v_gene: TRBV3-1/TRBV3-2
abundance: NA
d_gene: TRBD1
j_gene: TRBJ2-2
CDR3aa: CASSRQGYTGELFF
CDR3nt: TGTGCCAGCAGCCGACAGGGTTACACCGGGGAGCTGTTTTTT

v_gene: TRBV27
abundance: NA
d_gene: NA
j_gene: TRBJ1-6
CDR3aa: CASSLGGFLGVSPLHF
CDR3nt: TGTGCCAGCAGCTTAGGGGGGTTTCTGGGGGTTTCACCCCTCCACTTT

v_gene: TRBV15
abundance: NA
d_gene: TRBD1
j_gene: TRBJ1-5
CDR3aa: CATSRDQGAGNQPQHF
CDR3nt: TGTGCCACCAGCAGAGATCAGGGGGCGGGCAATCAGCCCCAGCATTTT

v_gene: TRBV9
abundance: NA
d_gene: TRBD1
j_gene: TRBJ1-1
CDR3aa: CASSLRGGGETEAFF
CDR3nt: TGTGCCAGCAGCTTAAGAGGAGGGGGCGAAACTGAAGCTTTCTTT

v_gene: TRBV14
abundance: NA
d_gene: TRBD2
j_gene: TRBJ2-4
CDR3aa: CASSQGLAGGIAKNIQYF
CDR3nt: TGTGCCAGCAGCCAAGGACTAGCGGGAGGGATAGCCAAAAACATTCAGTACTTC

v_gene: TRBV5-1
abundance: NA
d_gene: NA
j_gene: TRBJ1-1
CDR3aa: CASSFSGDTTEAFF
CDR3nt: TGCGCCAGCAGCTTCTCAGGGGATACCACTGAAGCTTTCTTT

v_gene: TRBV25-1
abundance: NA
d_gene: NA
j_gene: TRBJ1-2
CDR3aa: CASSEVGAGKYGYTF
CDR3nt: TGTGCCAGCAGTGAGGTTGGGGCAGGCAAATATGGCTACACCTTC

v_gene: TRBV19
abundance: NA
d_gene: NA
j_gene: TRBJ1-5
CDR3aa: CAADSYSNQPQHF
CDR3nt: TGTGCCGCGGACAGTTATAGCAATCAGCCCCAGCATTTT

v_gene: TRBV3-1/TRBV3-2
abundance: NA
d_gene: TRBD2
j_gene: TRBJ2-7
CDR3aa: CASSPQREGYEQYF
CDR3nt: TGTGCCAGCAGCCCTCAGCGGGAGGGATACGAGCAGTACTTC

v_gene: TRBV18
abundance: NA
d_gene: TRBD1
j_gene: TRBJ1-5
CDR3aa: CASSLQGPSGNQPQHF
CDR3nt: TGTGCCAGCTCACTACAGGGGCCGAGTGGAAATCAGCCCCAGCATTTT

v_gene: TRBV6-6
abundance: once
d_gene: NA
j_gene: TRBJ1-6
CDR3aa: CASSYSGSYNSPLHF
CDR3nt: TGTGCCAGCAGTTACTCGGGCTCTTATAATTCACCCCTCCACTTT

v_gene: TRBV19
abundance: NA
d_gene: TRBD2
j_gene: TRBJ2-6
CDR3aa: CASSPGNSGGSGANVLTF
CDR3nt: TGTGCCAGTAGCCCAGGAAATAGCGGGGGGTCTGGGGCCAACGTCCTGACTTTC

v_gene: TRBV12-3/TRBV12-4
abundance: NA
d_gene: NA
j_gene: TRBJ1-2
CDR3aa: CASSWGRGYTF
CDR3nt: TGTGCCAGCAGTTGGGGGCGGGGCTACACCTTC

v_gene: TRBV11-1
abundance: NA
d_gene: NA
j_gene: TRBJ2-2
CDR3aa: CASSYFSGAGELFF
CDR3nt: TGTGCCAGCAGCTATTTTTCAGGGGCCGGGGAGCTGTTTTTT

v_gene: TRBV7-2
abundance: NA
d_gene: NA
j_gene: TRBJ2-1
CDR3aa: CASSLGRGINEQFF
CDR3nt: TGTGCCAGCAGCTTAGGCCGGGGTATCAATGAGCAGTTCTTC

v_gene: TRBV9
abundance: NA
d_gene: TRBD1
j_gene: TRBJ1-6
CDR3aa: CASSVSRGLNNSPLHF
CDR3nt: TGTGCCAGCAGCGTTTCCAGGGGGCTCAATAATTCACCCCTCCACTTT

v_gene: TRBV4-1
abundance: NA
d_gene: TRBD1
j_gene: TRBJ2-7
CDR3aa: CASSQQPGTGIHEQYF
CDR3nt: TGCGCCAGCAGCCAACAACCCGGGACAGGGATCCACGAGCAGTACTTC

v_gene: TRBV5-1
abundance: NA
d_gene: TRBD2
j_gene: TRBJ2-1
CDR3aa: CASSFDSGGARNEQFF
CDR3nt: TGCGCCAGCAGCTTTGATAGCGGGGGGGCCCGAAATGAGCAGTTCTTC

v_gene: TRBV9
abundance: NA
d_gene: TRBD1
j_gene: TRBJ1-4
CDR3aa: CASSPSSGTGGYEKLFF
CDR3nt: TGTGCCAGCAGCCCCTCTTCCGGGACAGGGGGTTATGAAAAACTGTTTTTT

v_gene: TRBV5-1
abundance: NA
d_gene: NA
j_gene: TRBJ2-6
CDR3aa: CASSYGNSGANVLTF
CDR3nt: TGCGCCAGCAGCTACGGGAACTCTGGGGCCAACGTCCTGACTTTC

v_gene: TRBV3-1/TRBV3-2
abundance: NA
d_gene: NA
j_gene: TRBJ2-1
CDR3aa: CASSQVSGYEQFF
CDR3nt: TGTGCCAGCAGCCAAGTTAGCGGCTATGAGCAGTTCTTC

v_gene: TRBV7-9
abundance: NA
d_gene: NA
j_gene: TRBJ1-5
CDR3aa: CASSLVRGARASNQPQHF
CDR3nt: TGTGCCAGCAGCTTAGTCCGTGGGGCTAGGGCTAGCAATCAGCCCCAGCATTTT

v_gene: TRBV19
abundance: NA
d_gene: NA
j_gene: TRBJ2-7
CDR3aa: CASSILAGYEQYF
CDR3nt: TGTGCCAGTAGTATTTTGGCGGGCTACGAGCAGTACTTC

v_gene: TRBV7-2
abundance: NA
d_gene: NA
j_gene: TRBJ1-2
CDR3aa: CASSSMSAGRYTF
CDR3nt: TGTGCCAGCAGCTCTATGTCAGCAGGGCGGTACACCTTC

v_gene: TRBV19
abundance: NA
d_gene: NA
j_gene: TRBJ1-4
CDR3aa: CASNPREGDGNEKLFF
CDR3nt: TGTGCCAGTAATCCTAGAGAGGGGGACGGCAATGAAAAACTGTTTTTT

v_gene: TRBV19
abundance: once
d_gene: TRBD1
j_gene: TRBJ1-5
CDR3aa: CASSIRDRGDQPQHF
CDR3nt: TGTGCCAGTAGTATTAGAGACAGGGGCGATCAGCCCCAGCATTTT

v_gene: TRBV18
abundance: NA
d_gene: NA
j_gene: TRBJ2-6
CDR3aa: CASSPQRKTGEGLGSGANVLTF
CDR3nt: TGTGCCAGCTCACCACAGAGGAAGACAGGGGAGGGTTTGGGCTCTGGGGCCAACGTCCTGACTTTC

v_gene: TRBV6-6
abundance: NA
d_gene: NA
j_gene: TRBJ2-6
CDR3aa: CASSVNQAPGANVLTF
CDR3nt: TGTGCCAGCAGTGTAAATCAGGCTCCTGGGGCCAACGTCCTGACTTTC

v_gene: TRBV7-3
abundance: NA
d_gene: TRBD1
j_gene: TRBJ1-6
CDR3aa: CASSPGQGYNSPLHF
CDR3nt: TGTGCCAGCAGCCCGGGACAGGGATATAATTCACCCCTCCACTTT

v_gene: TRBV19
abundance: NA
d_gene: NA
j_gene: TRBJ1-1
CDR3aa: CASTAGRQKVNTEAFF
CDR3nt: TGTGCCAGTACCGCCGGAAGACAGAAGGTGAACACTGAAGCTTTCTTT

v_gene: TRBV6-6
abundance: NA
d_gene: NA
j_gene: TRBJ2-7
CDR3aa: CASRKRDEQYF
CDR3nt: TGTGCCAGCAGAAAGAGGGACGAGCAGTACTTC

v_gene: TRBV9
abundance: NA
d_gene: TRBD1
j_gene: TRBJ1-4
CDR3aa: CASSFSTGGWLFF
CDR3nt: TGTGCCAGCAGCTTTTCCACAGGGGGATGGTTGTTTTTT

v_gene: TRBV5-4
abundance: once
d_gene: NA
j_gene: TRBJ2-5
CDR3aa: CASSLEERSGETQYF
CDR3nt: TGTGCCAGCAGCTTGGAGGAGCGCAGCGGAGAGACCCAGTACTTC